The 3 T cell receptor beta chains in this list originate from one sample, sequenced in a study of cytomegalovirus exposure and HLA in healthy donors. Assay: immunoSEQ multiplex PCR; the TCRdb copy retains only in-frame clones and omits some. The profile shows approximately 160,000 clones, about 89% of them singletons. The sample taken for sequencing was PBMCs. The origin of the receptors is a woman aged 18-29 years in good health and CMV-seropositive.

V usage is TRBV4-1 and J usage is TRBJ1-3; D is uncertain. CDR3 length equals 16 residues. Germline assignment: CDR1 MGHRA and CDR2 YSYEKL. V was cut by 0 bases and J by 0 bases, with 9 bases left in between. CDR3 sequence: CASSQERRLSGNTIYF. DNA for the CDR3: TGCGCCAGCAGCCAAGAACGCAGGCTCTCTGGAAACACCATATATTTT.

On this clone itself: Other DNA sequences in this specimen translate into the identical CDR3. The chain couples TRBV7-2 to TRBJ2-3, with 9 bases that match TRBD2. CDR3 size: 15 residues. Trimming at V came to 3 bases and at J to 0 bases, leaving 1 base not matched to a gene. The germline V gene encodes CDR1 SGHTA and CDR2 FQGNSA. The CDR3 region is CASSFSGGSTDTQYF. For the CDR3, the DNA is TGTGCCAGCAGCTTTAGCGGGGGTAGCACAGATACGCAGTATTTT.

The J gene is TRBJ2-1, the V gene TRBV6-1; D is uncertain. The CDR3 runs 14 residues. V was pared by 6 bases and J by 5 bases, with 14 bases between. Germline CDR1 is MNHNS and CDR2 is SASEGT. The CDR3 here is CASRARSQDNEQFF. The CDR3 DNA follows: TGTGCCAGCAGGGCCCGGTCTCAGGACAATGAGCAGTTCTTC.